The T cell receptor (beta chain) described here comes from a study of blood T cells in healthy people across ages. Study overall: Researchers report that template switching captured about one barcoded beta molecule per two T cells. Overall study findings and caveats: Compared with aged donors, long-lived donors showed fewer expanded clones, suggesting selection. There was no known CMV status for donors, so expanded clonotype changes were possibly confounded.

In this sample, this clonotype turned up a few times. Its specificity is not known. This CDR3 is 20 amino acids long. Germline-derived CDR1 and CDR2 are LNHNV and YYDKDF (reference sequence). Trimming removed 2 bases at V and 2 bases at J, with 26 bases between. Sample-barcoded 5' priming and a J-beta primer mix drove a second PCR of about 7 to 11 cycles. Via MiXCR, TCRdb re-called the 5' RACE reads, giving one row per CDR3 protein. The sample yields roughly 800,000 distinct CDR3 sequences, just under 25% seen once. A further study also used this sample, focusing on T cells of mothers and their children.

The rearrangement links TRBV15 to TRBJ2-3; either TRBD1 or TRBD2 may fit D (7 bases each). This sequence was found in a boy younger than 18 in good health. The sequencing input was blood. Here the CDR3 DNA reads TGTGCCACCAGCAGAAATCCCCATCTAAGGCAGGGGGGGGACACAGATACGCAGTATTTT. Amino acids: CATSRNPHLRQGGDTDTQYF.